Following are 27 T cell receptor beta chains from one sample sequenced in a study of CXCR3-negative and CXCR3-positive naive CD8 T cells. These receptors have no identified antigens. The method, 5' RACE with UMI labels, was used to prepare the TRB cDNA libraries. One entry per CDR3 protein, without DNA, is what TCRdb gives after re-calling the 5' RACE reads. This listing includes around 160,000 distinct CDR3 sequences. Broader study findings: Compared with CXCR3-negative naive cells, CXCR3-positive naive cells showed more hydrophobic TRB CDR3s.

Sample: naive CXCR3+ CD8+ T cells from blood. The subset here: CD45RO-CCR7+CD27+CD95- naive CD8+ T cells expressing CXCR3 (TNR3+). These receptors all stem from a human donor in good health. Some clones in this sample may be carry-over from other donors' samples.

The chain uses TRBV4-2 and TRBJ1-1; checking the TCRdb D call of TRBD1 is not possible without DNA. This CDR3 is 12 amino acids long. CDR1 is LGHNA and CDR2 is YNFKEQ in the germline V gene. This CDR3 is CASSPGTAEAFF.

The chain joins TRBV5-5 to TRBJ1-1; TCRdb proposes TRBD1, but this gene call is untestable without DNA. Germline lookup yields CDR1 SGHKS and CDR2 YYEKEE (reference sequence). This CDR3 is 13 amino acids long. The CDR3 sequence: CASSFDRASEAFF. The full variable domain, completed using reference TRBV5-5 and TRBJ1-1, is DAGVTQSPTHLIKTRGQQVTLRCSPISGHKSVSWYQQVLGQGPQFIFQYYEKEERGRGNFPDRFSARQFPNYSSELNVNALLLGDSALYLCASSFDRASEAFFGQGTRLTVV.

The CDR3 loop is CASSFPLRENGYTF. The chain recombines TRBV12-3 or TRBV12-4 with TRBJ1-2. The length of the CDR3 is 14 residues.

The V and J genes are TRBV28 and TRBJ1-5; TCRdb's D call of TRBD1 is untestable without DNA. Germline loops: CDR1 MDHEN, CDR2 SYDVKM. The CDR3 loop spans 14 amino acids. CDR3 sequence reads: CASSSWTGNQRQHF.

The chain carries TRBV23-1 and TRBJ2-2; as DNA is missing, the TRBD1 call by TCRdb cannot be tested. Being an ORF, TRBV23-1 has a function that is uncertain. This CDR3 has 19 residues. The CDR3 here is CASSHYRDRVFRNTGELFF.

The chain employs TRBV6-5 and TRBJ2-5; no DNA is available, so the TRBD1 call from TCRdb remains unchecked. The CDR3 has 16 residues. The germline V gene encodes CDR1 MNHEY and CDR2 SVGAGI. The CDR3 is CASSYSGTADYGTQYF.

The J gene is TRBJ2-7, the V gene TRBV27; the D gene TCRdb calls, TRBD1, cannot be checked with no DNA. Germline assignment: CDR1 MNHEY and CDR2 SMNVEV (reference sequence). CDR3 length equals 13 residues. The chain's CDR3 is CASSSGTGREQYF.

The CDR3 is CSAPTSGGYNEQFF. The chain joins TRBV20-1 to TRBJ2-1; TCRdb selects TRBD2, and the lack of DNA leaves this call unchecked. CDR1 and CDR2 from the germline V gene are DFQATT and SNEGSKA (reference sequence). The CDR3 totals 14 residues.

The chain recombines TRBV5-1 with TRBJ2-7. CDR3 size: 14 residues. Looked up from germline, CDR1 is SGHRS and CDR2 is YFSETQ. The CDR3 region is CASSLDGYSGEQYF.

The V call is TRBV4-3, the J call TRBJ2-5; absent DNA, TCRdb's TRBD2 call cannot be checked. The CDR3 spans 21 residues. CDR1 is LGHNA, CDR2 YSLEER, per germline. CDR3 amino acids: CASSQDRDFPGLAGPGETQYF.

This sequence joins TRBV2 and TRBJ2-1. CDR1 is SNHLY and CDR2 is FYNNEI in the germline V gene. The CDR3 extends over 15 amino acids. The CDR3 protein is CASRVSVDSYNEQFF.

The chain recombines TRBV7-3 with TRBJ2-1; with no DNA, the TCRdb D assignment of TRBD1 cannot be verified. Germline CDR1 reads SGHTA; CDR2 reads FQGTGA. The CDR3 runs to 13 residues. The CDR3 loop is CASSPGGSHEQFF.

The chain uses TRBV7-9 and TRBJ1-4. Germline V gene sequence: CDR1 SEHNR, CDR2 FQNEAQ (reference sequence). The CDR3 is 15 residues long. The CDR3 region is CASSPSEVGNEKLFF.

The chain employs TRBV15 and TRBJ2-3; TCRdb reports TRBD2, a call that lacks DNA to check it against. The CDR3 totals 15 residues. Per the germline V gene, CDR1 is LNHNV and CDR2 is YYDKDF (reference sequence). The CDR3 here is CATSSSRGRTDTQYF.

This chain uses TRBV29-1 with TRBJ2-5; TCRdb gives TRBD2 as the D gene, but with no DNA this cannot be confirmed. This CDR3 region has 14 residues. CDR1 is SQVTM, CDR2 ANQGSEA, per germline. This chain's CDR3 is CSVEESSGRADQYF.

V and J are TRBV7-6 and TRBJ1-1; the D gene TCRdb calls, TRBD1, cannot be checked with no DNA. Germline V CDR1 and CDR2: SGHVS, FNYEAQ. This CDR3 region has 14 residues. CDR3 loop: CASGRGWGDTEAFF.

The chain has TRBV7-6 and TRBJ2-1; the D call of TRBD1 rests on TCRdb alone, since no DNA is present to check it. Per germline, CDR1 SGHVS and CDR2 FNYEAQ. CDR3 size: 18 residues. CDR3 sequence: CASSLAQEGAESYNEQFF.

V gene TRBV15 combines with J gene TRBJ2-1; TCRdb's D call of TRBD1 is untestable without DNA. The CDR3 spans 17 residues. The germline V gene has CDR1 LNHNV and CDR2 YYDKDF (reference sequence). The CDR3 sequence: CATSPSTGFNTYNEQFF.

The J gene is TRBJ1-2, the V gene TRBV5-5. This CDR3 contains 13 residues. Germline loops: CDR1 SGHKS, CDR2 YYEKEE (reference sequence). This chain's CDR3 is CASSDGRGGGYTF.

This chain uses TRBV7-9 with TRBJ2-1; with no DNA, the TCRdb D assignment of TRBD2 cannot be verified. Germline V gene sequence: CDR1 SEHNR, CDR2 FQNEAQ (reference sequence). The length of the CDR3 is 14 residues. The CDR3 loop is CASSWTSGIDEQFF.

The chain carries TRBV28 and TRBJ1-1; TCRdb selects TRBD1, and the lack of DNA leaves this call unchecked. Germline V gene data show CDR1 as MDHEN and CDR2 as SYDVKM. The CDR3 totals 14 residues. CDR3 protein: CASSPGQPRTEAFF.

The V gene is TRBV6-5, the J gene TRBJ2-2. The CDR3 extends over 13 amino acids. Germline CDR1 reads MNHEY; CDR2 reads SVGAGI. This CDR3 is CASSYSGFGELFF.

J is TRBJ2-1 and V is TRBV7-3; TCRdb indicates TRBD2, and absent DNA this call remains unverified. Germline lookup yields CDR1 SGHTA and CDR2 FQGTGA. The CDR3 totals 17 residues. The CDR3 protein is CASSPDGLAGGDNEQFF.

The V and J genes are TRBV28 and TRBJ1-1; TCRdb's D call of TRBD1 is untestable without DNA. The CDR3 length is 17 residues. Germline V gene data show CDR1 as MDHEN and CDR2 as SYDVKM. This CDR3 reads CASSLWFRTALNTEAFF.

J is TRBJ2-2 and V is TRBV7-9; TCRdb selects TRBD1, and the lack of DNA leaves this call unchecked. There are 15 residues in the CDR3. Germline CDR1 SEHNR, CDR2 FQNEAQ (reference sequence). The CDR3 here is CASSSGTANTGELFF.

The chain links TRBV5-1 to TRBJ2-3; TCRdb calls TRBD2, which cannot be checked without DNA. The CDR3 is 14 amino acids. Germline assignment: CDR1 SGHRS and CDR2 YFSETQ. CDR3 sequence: CASSEGGFTDTQYF.

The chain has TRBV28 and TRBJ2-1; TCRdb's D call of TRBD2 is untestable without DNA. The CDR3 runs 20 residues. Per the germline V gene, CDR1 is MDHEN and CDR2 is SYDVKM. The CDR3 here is CASSFTRLAGGRRVRNEQFF.